This TCR beta chain emerged from a study of Ad26.COV2.S vaccination and SARS-CoV-2 variants. For the study at large: Once, or twice with 56 days between doses, Ad26.COV2.S was given intramuscularly.

The repertoire was sequenced with immunoSEQ multiplex PCR; TCRdb's copy has only in-frame clones and lacks some. The sample includes 240,000 or so clones, 88% seen only once; the top ten take roughly 10%. Germline lookup yields CDR1 SGHTA and CDR2 FQGTGA. CDR3 length: 15 amino acids. J gave up 5 bases and V 0 bases, and 2 bases lay outside the gene matches. Treatment in this sample: 19 received Ad26.COV2.S at low or high dose, single or two shots; about 5 received placebo; per-sample allocation not given. Collection of samples fell on day 63 after the first vaccine or placebo injection. The donor's status was that of an adult aged 18-55 years in Boston.

Sequenced material: peripheral blood, taken in a trial of Ad26.COV2.S vaccine versus placebo. The rearrangement joins TRBV7-3 to TRBJ2-1; 9 bases match TRBD2. This TCR was sampled from a person between 18 and 65 years old who received the Ad26.COV2.S COVID-19 vaccine or a placebo. The DNA of the CDR3 is TGTGCCAGCAGCTTAACCCCTAGCGGGAACAATGAGCAGTTCTTC. Translating gives CASSLTPSGNNEQFF.